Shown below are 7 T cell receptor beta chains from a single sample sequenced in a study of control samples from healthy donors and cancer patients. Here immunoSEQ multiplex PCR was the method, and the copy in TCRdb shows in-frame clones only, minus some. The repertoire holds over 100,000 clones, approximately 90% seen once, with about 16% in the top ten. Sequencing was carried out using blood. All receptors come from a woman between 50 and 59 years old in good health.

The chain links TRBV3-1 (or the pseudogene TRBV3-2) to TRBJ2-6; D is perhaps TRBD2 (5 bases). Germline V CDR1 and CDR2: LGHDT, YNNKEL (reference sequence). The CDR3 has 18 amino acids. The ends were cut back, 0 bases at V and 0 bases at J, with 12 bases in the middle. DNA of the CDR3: TGTGCCAGCAGCCAAGAACTTGAGGGCTTCTCTGGGGCCAACGTCCTGACTTTC. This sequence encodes CASSQELEGFSGANVLTF.

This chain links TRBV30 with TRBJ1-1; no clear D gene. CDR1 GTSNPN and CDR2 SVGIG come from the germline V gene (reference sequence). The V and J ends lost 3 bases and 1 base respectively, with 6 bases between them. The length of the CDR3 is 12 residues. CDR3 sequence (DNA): TGTGCCTGGAGATACGAGAACACTGAAGCTTTCTTT. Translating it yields CAWRYENTEAFF.

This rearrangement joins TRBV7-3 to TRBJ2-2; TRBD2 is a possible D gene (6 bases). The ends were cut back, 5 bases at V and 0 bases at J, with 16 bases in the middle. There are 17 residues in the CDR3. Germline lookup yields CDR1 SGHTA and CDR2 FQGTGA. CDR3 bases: TGTGCCAGCAGCATTAGTCCAGCGGGCGCGAACACCGGGGAGCTGTTTTTT. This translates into CASSISPAGANTGELFF.

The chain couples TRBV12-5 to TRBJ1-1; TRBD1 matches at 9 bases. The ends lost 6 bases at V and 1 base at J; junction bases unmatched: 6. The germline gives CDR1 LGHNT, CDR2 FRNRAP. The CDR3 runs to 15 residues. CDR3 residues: CASGEGQGQNTEAFF. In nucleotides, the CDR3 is TGTGCTAGTGGAGAAGGACAGGGGCAGAACACTGAAGCTTTCTTT.

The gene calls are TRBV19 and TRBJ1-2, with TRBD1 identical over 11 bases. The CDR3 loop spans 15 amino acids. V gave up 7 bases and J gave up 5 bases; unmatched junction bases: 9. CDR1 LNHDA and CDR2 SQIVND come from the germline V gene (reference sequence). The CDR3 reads CASTPPDRGLYGYTF. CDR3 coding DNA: TGTGCCAGTACCCCCCCGGACAGGGGGCTGTATGGCTACACCTTC.

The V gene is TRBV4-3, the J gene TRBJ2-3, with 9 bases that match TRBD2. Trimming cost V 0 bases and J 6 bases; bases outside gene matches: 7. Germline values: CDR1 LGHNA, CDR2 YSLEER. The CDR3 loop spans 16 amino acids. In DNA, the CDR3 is TGCGCCAGCAGCCAAGACCGGCTAGCGGGAATTGATACGCAGTATTTT. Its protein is CASSQDRLAGIDTQYF.

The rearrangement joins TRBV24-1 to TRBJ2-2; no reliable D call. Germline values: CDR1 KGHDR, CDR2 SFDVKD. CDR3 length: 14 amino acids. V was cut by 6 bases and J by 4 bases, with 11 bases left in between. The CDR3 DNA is TGTGCCACCAGTTTTCCGGACCCCACCGGGGAGCTGTTTTTT. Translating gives CATSFPDPTGELFF.